Reported below is one TCR beta chain. What it binds is not known. The data are from a study of CD8 T cells in ankylosing spondylitis. Trimming shortened V by 6 bases and J by 4 bases, and 13 bases separated the two germline ends. The length of the CDR3 is 14 residues. The germline CDR1 and CDR2 sequences are SGHNT and YENEEA. Quantitative 5'-RACE with molecular barcodes produced the TCR beta libraries. TCRdb reprocessed the 5' RACE reads via MiXCR and lists one record per CDR3 protein. The sample contains 200,000 to 250,000 distinct CDR3 sequences, just under 7.5% of which appear only once. Study-level findings and limits: Enrichment of disease-linked clones was reportedly significant in matched ankylosing spondylitis synovial fluid. Earlier studies detected some motif variants in reactive arthritis synovial fluid and blood. With a CD8+ phenotype, disease-linked clones were relatively rare in peripheral blood. For ankylosing spondylitis blood, a TCR beta motif of seven to nine highly homologous variants appeared characteristic.

The sample was blood, either unsorted or a sorted T cell fraction (not recorded which). This TCR was sampled from a male donor with ankylosing spondylitis. The gene calls are TRBV11-3 and TRBJ2-4; D uncertain. CDR3 loop: CASSPGPLKNIQYF. The DNA for the CDR3 is TGTGCCAGCAGTCCCGGGCCCTTGAAAAACATTCAGTACTTC.